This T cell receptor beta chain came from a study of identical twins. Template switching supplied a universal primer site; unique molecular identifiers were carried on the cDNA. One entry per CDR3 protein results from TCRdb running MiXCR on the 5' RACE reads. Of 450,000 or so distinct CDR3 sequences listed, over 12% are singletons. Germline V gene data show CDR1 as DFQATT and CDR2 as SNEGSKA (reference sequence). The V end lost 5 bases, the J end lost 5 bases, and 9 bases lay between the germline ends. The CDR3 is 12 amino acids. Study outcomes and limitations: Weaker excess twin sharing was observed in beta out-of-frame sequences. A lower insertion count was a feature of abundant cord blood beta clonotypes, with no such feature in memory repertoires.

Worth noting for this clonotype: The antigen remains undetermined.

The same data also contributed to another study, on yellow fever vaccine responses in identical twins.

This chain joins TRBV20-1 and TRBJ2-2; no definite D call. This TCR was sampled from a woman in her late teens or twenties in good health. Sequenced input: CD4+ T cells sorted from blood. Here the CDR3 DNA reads TGCAGTGCTGCGTGGGTGACCGGGGAGCTGTTTTTT. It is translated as CSAAWVTGELFF.